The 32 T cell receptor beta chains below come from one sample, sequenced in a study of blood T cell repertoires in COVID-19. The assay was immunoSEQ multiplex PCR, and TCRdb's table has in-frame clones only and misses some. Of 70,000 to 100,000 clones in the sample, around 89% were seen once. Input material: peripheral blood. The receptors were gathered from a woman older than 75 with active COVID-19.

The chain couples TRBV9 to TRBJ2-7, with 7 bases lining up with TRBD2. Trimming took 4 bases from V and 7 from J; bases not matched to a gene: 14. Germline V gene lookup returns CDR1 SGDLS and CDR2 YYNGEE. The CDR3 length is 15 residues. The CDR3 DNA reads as TGTGCCAGCAGCTCAGAGGGGCTAGCGGATGGGGAGCAGTACTTC. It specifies CASSSEGLADGEQYF.

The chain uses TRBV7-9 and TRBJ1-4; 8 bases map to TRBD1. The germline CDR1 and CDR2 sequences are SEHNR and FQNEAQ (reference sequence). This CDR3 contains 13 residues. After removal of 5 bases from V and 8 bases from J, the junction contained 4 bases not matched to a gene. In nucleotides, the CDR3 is TGTGCCAGCAGCCGTGGACAGGGCGAAAAACTGTTTTTT. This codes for CASSRGQGEKLFF.

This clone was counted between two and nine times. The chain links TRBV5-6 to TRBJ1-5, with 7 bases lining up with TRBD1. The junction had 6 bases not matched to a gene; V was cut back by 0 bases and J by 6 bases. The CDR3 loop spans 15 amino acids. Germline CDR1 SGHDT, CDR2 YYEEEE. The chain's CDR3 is CASSLGRGPGQPQHF. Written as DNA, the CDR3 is TGTGCCAGCAGCTTGGGGAGGGGGCCTGGTCAGCCCCAGCATTTT.

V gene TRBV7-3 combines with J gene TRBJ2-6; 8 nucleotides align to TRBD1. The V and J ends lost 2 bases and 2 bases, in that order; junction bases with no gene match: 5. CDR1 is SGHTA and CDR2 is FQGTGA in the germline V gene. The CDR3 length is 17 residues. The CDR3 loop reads CASSLLGQGAGANVLTF. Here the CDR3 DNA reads TGTGCCAGCAGCTTACTAGGACAGGGTGCTGGGGCCAACGTCCTGACTTTC.

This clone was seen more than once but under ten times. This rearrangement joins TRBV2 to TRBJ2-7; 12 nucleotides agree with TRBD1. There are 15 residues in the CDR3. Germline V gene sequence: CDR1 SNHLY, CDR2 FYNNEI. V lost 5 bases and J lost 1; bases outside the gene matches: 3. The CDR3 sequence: CASSRDRGPSYEQYF. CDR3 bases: TGTGCCAGCAGTAGGGACAGGGGGCCTTCCTACGAGCAGTACTTC.

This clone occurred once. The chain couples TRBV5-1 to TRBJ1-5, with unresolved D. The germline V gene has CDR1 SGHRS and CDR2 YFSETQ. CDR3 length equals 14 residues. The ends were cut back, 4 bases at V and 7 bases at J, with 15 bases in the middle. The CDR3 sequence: CASSLEGGGQPQHF. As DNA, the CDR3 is TGCGCCAGCAGCCTGGAGGGAGGTGGGCAGCCCCAGCATTTT.

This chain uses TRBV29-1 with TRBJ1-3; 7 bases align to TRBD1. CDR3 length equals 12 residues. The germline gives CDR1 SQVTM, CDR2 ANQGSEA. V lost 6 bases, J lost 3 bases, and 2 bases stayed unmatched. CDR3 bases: TGCAGCGTGGGGACAGTTGGAAACACCATATATTTT. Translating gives CSVGTVGNTIYF.

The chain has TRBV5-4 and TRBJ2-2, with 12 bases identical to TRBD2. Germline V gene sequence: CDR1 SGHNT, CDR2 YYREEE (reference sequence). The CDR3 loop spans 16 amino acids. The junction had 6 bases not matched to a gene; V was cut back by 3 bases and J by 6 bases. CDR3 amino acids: CASSSPSSGRAGELFF. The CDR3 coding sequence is TGTGCCAGCAGCTCACCCTCTAGCGGGAGGGCCGGGGAGCTGTTTTTT.

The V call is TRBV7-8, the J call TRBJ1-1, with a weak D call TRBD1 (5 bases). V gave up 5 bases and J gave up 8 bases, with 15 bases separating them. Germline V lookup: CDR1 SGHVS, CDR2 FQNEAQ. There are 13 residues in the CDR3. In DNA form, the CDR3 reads TGTGCCAGCAGCATAAAAACAGGTGTGGAAGCTTTCTTT. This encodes CASSIKTGVEAFF.

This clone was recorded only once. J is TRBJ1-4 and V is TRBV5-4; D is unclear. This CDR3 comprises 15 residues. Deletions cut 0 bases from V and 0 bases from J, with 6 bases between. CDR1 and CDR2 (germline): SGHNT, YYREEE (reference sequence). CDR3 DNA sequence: TGTGCCAGCAGCTTGGACGGAGCAACTAATGAAAAACTGTTTTTT. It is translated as CASSLDGATNEKLFF.

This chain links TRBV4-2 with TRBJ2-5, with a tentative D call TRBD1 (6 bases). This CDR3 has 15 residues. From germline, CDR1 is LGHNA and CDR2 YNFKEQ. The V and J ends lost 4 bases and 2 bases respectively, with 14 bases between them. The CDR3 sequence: CASSRAADRQETQYF. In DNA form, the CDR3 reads TGTGCCAGCAGCCGAGCAGCCGACAGGCAAGAGACCCAGTACTTC.

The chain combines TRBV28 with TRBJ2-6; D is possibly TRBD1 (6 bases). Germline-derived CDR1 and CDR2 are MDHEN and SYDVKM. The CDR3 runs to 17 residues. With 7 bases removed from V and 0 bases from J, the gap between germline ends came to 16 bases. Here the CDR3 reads CASTLGQGLSGANVLTF. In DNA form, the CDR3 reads TGTGCCAGCACCCTAGGGCAGGGGCTCTCTGGGGCCAACGTCCTGACTTTC.

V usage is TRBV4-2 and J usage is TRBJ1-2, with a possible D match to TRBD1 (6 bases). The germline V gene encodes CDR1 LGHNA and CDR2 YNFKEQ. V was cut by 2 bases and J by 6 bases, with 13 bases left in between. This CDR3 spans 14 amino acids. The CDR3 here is CASSQIDRSDGYTF. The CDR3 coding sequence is TGTGCCAGCAGCCAAATCGACAGGTCCGATGGCTACACCTTC.

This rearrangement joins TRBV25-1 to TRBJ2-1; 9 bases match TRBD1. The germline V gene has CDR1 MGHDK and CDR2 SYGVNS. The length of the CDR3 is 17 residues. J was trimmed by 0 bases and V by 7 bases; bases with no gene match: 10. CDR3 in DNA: TGTGCCAGCAATGGACAGGGGTCCTCTCGCTCCTACAATGAGCAGTTCTTC. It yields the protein CASNGQGSSRSYNEQFF.

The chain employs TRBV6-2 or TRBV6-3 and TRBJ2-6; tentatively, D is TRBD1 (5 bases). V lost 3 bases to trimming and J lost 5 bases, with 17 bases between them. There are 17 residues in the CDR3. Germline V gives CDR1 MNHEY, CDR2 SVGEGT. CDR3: CASSYDRPRAWANVLTF. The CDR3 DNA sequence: TGTGCCAGCAGTTATGACAGACCAAGGGCCTGGGCCAACGTCCTGACTTTC.

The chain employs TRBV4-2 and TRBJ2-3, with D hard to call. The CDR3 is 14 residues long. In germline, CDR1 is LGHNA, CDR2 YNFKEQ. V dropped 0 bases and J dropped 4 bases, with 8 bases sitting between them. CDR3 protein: CASSQEYSADTQYF. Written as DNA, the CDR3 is TGTGCCAGCAGCCAAGAGTATTCCGCAGATACGCAGTATTTT.

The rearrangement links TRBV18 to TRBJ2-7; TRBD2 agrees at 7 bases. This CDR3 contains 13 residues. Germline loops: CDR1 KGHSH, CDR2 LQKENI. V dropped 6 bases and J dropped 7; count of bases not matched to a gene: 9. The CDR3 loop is CASSRERGEEQYF. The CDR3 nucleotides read TGTGCCAGCTCTAGAGAGCGGGGTGAGGAGCAGTACTTC. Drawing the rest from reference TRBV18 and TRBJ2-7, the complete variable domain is NAGVMQNPRHLVRRRGQEARLRCSPMKGHSHVYWYRQLPEEGLKFMVYLQKENIIDESGMPKERFSAEFPKEGPSILRIQQVVRGDSAAYFCASSRERGEEQYFGPGTRLTVT.

CDR3 coding DNA: TGTGCCAGCAGTTCCTACAGGGCCGTCTCCTACAATGAGCAGTTCTTC. Translating gives CASSSYRAVSYNEQFF. The chain has TRBV28 and TRBJ2-1; D perhaps matches TRBD1 (6 bases). With 4 bases removed from V and 0 bases from J, the gap between germline ends came to 13 bases. Germline CDR1 MDHEN, CDR2 SYDVKM. CDR3 length equals 16 residues.

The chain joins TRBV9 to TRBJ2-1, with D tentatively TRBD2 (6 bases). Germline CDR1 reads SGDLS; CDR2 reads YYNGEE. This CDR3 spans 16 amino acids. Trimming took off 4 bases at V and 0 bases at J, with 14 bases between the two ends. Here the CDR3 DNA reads TGTGCCAGCAGCCCCCGCTACGGGGGCTCCTACAATGAGCAGTTCTTC. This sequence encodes CASSPRYGGSYNEQFF.

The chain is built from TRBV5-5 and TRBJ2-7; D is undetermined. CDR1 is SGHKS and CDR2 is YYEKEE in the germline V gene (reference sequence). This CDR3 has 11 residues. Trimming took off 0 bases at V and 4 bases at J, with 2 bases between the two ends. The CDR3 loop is CASSLVYEQYF. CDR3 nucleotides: TGTGCCAGCAGCTTGGTATACGAGCAGTACTTC.

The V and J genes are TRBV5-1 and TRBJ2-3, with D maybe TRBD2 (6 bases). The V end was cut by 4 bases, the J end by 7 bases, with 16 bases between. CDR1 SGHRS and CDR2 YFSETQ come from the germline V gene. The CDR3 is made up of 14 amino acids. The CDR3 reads CASSPGSGRNTQYF. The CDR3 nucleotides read TGCGCCAGCAGCCCGGGCTCCGGGAGAAATACGCAGTATTTT.

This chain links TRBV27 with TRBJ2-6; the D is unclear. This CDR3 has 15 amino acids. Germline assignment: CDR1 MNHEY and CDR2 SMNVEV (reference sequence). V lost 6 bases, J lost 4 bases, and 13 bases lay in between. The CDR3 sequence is CASRMVNFGANVLTF. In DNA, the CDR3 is TGTGCCAGCAGAATGGTGAACTTCGGGGCCAACGTCCTGACTTTC. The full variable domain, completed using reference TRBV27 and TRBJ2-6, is EAQVTQNPRYLITVTGKKLTVTCSQNMNHEYMSWYRQDPGLGLRQIYYSMNVEVTDKGDVPEGYKVSRKEKRNFPLILESPSPNQTSLYFCASRMVNFGANVLTFGAGSRLTVL.

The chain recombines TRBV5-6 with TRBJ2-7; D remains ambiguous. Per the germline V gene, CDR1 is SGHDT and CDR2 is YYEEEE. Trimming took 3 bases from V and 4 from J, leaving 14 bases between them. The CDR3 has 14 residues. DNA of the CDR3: TGTGCCAGCAGCTCCATATCCAGCGAGTACGAGCAGTACTTC. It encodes CASSSISSEYEQYF. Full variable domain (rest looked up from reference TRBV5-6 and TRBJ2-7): DAGVTQSPTHLIKTRGQQVTLRCSPKSGHDTVSWYQQALGQGPQFIFQYYEEEERQRGNFPDRFSGHQFPNYSSELNVNALLLGDSALYLCASSSISSEYEQYFGPGTRLTVT.

CDR3 in amino acids: CASGGLYEQYF. DNA for the CDR3: TGTGCCAGCGGGGGCCTCTACGAGCAGTACTTC. The gene calls are TRBV2 and TRBJ2-7, with D possibly being TRBD1 (6 bases). Germline V gene data show CDR1 as SNHLY and CDR2 as FYNNEI. The CDR3 loop spans 11 amino acids. V was pared by 8 bases and J by 3 bases, with 8 bases between.

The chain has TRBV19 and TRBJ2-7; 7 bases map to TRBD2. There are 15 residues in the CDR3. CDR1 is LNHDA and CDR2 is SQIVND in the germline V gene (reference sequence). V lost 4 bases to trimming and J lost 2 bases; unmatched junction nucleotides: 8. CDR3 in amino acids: CASSRTSGKAYEQYF. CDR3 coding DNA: TGTGCCAGTAGTAGAACCAGCGGGAAGGCCTACGAGCAGTACTTC. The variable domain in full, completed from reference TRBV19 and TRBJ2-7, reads DGGITQSPKYLFRKEGQNVTLSCEQNLNHDAMYWYRQDPGQGLRLIYYSQIVNDFQKGDIAEGYSVSREKKESFPLTVTSAQKNPTAFYLCASSRTSGKAYEQYFGPGTRLTVT.

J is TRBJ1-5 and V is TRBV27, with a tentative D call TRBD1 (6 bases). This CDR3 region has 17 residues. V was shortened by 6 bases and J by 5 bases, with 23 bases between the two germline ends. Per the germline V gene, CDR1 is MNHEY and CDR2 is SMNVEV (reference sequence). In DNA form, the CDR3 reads TGTGCCAGCAGGGCGGGGGACACCTACCACGGGGATCAGCCCCAGCATTTT. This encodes CASRAGDTYHGDQPQHF.

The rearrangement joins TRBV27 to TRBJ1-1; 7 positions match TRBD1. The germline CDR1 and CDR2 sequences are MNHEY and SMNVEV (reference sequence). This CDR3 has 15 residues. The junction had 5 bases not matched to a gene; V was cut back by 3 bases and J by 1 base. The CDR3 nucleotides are TGTGCCAGCAGTTTCTGGGACAGCAAGAACACTGAAGCTTTCTTT. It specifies CASSFWDSKNTEAFF.

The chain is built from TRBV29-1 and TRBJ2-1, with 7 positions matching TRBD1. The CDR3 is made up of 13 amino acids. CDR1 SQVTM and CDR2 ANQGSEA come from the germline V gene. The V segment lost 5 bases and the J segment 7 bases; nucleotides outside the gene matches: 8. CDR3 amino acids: CSVRAGGINEQFF. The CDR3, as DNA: TGCAGCGTTCGGGCAGGGGGAATAAATGAGCAGTTCTTC.

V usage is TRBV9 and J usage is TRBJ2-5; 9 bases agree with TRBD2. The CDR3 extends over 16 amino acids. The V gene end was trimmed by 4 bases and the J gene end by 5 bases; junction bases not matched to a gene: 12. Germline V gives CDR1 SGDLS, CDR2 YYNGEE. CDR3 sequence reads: CASSPTSGRFGETQYF. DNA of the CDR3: TGTGCCAGCAGCCCGACTAGCGGAAGGTTTGGGGAGACCCAGTACTTC.

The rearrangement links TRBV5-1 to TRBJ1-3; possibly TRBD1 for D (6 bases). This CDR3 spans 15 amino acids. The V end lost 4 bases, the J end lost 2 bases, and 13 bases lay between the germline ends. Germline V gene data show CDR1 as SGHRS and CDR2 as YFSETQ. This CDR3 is CASSRVGQTGNTIYF. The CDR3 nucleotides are TGCGCCAGCAGCCGAGTCGGACAGACTGGAAACACCATATATTTT.

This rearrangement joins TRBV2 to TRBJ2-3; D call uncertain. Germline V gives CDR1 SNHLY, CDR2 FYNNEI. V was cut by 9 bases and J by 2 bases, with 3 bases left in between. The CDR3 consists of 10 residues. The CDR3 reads CASYTDTQYF. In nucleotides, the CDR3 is TGTGCCAGTTACACAGATACGCAGTATTTT.

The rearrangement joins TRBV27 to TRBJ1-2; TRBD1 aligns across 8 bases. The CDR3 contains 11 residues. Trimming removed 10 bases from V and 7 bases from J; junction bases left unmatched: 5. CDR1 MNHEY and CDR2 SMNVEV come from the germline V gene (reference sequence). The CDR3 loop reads CATAGGLGYTF. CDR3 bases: TGTGCCACCGCAGGGGGCCTTGGCTACACCTTC.